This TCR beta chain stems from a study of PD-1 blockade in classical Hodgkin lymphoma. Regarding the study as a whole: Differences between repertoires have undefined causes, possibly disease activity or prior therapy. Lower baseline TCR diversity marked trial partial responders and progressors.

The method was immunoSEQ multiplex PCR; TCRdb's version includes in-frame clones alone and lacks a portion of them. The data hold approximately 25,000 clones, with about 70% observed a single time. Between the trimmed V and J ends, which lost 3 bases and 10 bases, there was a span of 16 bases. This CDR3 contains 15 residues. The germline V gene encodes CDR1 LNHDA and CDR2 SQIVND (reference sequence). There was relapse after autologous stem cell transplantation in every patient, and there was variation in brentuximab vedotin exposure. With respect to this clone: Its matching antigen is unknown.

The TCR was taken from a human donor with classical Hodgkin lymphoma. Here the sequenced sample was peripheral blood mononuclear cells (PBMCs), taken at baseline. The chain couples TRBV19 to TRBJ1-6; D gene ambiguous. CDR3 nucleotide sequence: TGTGCCAGTAGTATTTTAAAGGGAGGAAACTCACCCCTCCACTTT. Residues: CASSILKGGNSPLHF.